Sequencing of this TCR beta chain was carried out in a study of CD8+ T cells in alopecia areata. This clone was found once. The target antigen is unknown. Study-level results: Compared with normal scalp, lesional scalp had higher clonality and more expanded CD8+ clones.

Once RNA had been extracted, it was reverse transcribed into cDNA to act as the sequencing template. Data came from immunoSEQ multiplex PCR; TCRdb stores just in-frame clones and leaves some out. Seen here are about 120,000 clones, about two fifths observed once, and the top ten hold roughly 3.3%. CDR3 size: 13 residues. The ends were cut back, 3 bases at V and 4 bases at J, with 9 bases in the middle. Germline V CDR1 and CDR2: MNHEY, SMNVEV (reference sequence). This clonotype was obtained from a human donor with alopecia areata. Sequences were obtained from CD4+ T cells sorted from blood. The chain links TRBV27 to TRBJ1-1; D might be TRBD1 (5 bases). CDR3 DNA sequence: TGTGCCAGCAGTTTCAGGGTCACCACTGAAGCTTTCTTT. Its protein is CASSFRVTTEAFF.